This T cell receptor (beta chain) was sequenced for a study of blood T cell repertoires in COVID-19. Study details: Both acute and convalescent COVID-19 samples were obtained from the United States, Italy and Spain.

Losses at the gene ends were 6 bases for V and 4 bases for J; bases not matched to a gene: 7. Germline lookup yields CDR1 MNHEY and CDR2 SMNVEV (reference sequence). The length of the CDR3 is 15 residues. This clone was picked up a small number of times. In the study's own analysis: For nucleated cells, counts were estimated from reference gene primer amplification. Assay used: immunoSEQ multiplex PCR; TCRdb lists only in-frame clones, some missing. V, J and clone size are taken as reported in that table, and D and trimming were inferred from the DNA itself. This sample has around 200,000 clones, with 80% to 90% found just once.

This receptor was taken from a man aged 45-60 years with acute or convalescent COVID-19. The sequenced material came from peripheral blood. The chain joins TRBV27 to TRBJ1-4; 8 nucleotides match TRBD1. The DNA of the CDR3 is TGTGCCAGCAGCCGGGGACAGGAGATTAATGAAAAACTGTTTTTT. Translated, it gives CASSRGQEINEKLFF.